One sample yielded the 5 T cell receptor beta chains listed below, sequenced in a study of CD8+CD57+ T cells in acquired aplastic anemia. Template material for TCR beta VDJ and CDR3 profiling consisted of genomic DNA. Each CDR3 protein is one row after TCRdb ran MiXCR on the reads. The sample contains 250,000 to 350,000 distinct CDR3 sequences, around 60% of which appear only once. Sequencing used sorted CD4+, CD8+, or CD8+CD57+ T cells (not recorded which) from PBMCs. The receptors shown here come from a human donor with severe aplastic anemia or a healthy control (not recorded which).

The count of this clonotype is one. The chain has TRBV7-2 and TRBJ1-5, with a possible D match to TRBD1 (5 bases). The CDR3 consists of 15 residues. Germline V CDR1 and CDR2: SGHTA, FQGNSA. V lost 1 base and J lost 10, with 17 bases in between. In DNA, the CDR3 is TGTGCCAGCAGCTTAGATATTCCCGGGACTATACCCCAGCATTTT. Translating gives CASSLDIPGTIPQHF.

J is TRBJ2-2 and V is TRBV7-9, with 7 bases identical to TRBD2. Germline CDR1 and CDR2: SEHNR and FQNEAQ (reference sequence). The CDR3 is 15 residues long. The ends lost 6 bases at V and 4 bases at J; junction bases unmatched: 8. The CDR3 DNA follows: TGTGCCAGCAGTCGGAGGGAGGGCACCACCGGGGAGCTGTTTTTT. Encoded protein: CASSRREGTTGELFF.

This clonotype appeared many times. CDR3 sequence (DNA): TGCAGTGCTTTAAAAGACGGACTCTATGGCTACACCTTC. Protein sequence: CSALKDGLYGYTF. The J gene is TRBJ1-2, the V gene TRBV20-1; D remains ambiguous. Germline assignment: CDR1 DFQATT and CDR2 SNEGSKA (reference sequence). V lost 5 bases and J lost 4, with 14 bases in between. This CDR3 spans 13 amino acids.

The chain carries TRBV10-3 and TRBJ1-5, with D unclear. Germline CDR1 reads ENHRY; CDR2 reads SYGVKD. The length of the CDR3 is 15 residues. The V end lost 10 bases, the J end lost 3 bases, and 19 bases lay between the germline ends. The DNA of the CDR3 is TGTGCCAGCAGACCCGATCGGGCCGCCAATCAGCCCCAGCATTTT. Translating gives CASRPDRAANQPQHF.

This chain uses TRBV20-1 with TRBJ2-2, with 7 bases matching TRBD1. The germline V gene encodes CDR1 DFQATT and CDR2 SNEGSKA (reference sequence). With V trimmed by 3 bases and J by 5 bases, 6 bases remained unmatched. The length of the CDR3 is 14 residues. The CDR3 loop reads CSASGQGVTGELFF. The DNA of the CDR3 is TGCAGTGCTAGTGGTCAGGGGGTTACCGGGGAGCTGTTTTTT.